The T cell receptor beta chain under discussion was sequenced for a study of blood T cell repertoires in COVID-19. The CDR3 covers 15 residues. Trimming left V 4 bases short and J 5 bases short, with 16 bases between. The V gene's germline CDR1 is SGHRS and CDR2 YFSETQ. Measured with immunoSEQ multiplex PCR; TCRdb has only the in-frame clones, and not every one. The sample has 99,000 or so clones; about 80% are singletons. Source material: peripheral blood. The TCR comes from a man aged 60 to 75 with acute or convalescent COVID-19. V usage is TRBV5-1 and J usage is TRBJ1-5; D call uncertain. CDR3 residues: CASSVLGNGDQPQHF. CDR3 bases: TGCGCCAGCAGCGTGTTAGGTAACGGGGATCAGCCCCAGCATTTT.